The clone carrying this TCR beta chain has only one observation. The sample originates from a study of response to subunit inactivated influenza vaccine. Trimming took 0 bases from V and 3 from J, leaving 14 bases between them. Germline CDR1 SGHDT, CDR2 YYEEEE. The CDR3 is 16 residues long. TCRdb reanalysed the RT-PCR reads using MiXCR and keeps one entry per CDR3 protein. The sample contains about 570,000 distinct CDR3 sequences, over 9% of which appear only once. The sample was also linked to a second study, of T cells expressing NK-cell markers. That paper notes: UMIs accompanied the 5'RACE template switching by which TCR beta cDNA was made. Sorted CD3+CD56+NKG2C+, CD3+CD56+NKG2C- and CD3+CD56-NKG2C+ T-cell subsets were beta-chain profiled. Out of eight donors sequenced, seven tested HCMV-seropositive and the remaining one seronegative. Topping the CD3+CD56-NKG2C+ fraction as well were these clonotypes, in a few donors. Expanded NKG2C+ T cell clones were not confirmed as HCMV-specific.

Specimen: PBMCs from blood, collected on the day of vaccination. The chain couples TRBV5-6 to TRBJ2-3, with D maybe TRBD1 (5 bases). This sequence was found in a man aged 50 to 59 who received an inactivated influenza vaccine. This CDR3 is CASSLVQGGRTDTQYF. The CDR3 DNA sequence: TGTGCCAGCAGCTTGGTCCAGGGTGGAAGGACAGATACGCAGTATTTT.